A selection of T cell receptor beta chains follows, all from one sample in a study of identical twins. TCRdb re-derived calls from the 5' RACE reads in MiXCR, one entry per CDR3 protein. The sample shows about 470,000 distinct CDR3 sequences, 24% of them seen only once. The sample also formed part of further work on T cells expressing NK-cell markers.

Material for sequencing was CD4+ T cells sorted from blood. Source of these receptors: a woman between 18 and 29 years old in good health. Both conserved end residues are part of each CDR3. D genes are given only for firm matches. Only part of the rows carry a size: once, few, many, or a class if the clone is expanded.

>TRBV6-1|TRBJ2-1|NA|TRBD2|16
TGTGCCAGTTGGTCCATAGCGGGGGGCTCCTACAATGAGCAGTTCTTC
CASWSIAGGSYNEQFF
>TRBV6-5|TRBJ2-7|few|NA|14
TGTGCCAGCAGTTACTCGTACTTCTCCTACGAGCAGTACTTC
CASSYSYFSYEQYF
>TRBV4-2|TRBJ2-2|few|TRBD1|17
TGTGCCAGCAGCCATCTGCCGAGGACAGGGAAGACCGGGGAGCTGTTTTTT
CASSHLPRTGKTGELFF
>TRBV29-1|TRBJ2-1|few|TRBD2|16
TGCAGCGTGGACCAGACTAGCGGGAGGGCCATGGATGAGCAGTTCTTC
CSVDQTSGRAMDEQFF
>TRBV5-1|TRBJ1-4|NA|TRBD1|15
TGCGCCAGCAGCTTGGGAGGGACAGATAATGAAAAACTGTTTTTT
CASSLGGTDNEKLFF
>TRBV6-2/TRBV6-3|TRBJ2-1|NA|NA|14
TGTGCCAGCCGATTGGACTTGAACGTAGGGGAGCAGTTCTTC
CASRLDLNVGEQFF
>TRBV20-1|TRBJ2-7|few|NA|12
TGCAGTGCTAGAGTCGTTCGGGGAGAGCAGTACTTC
CSARVVRGEQYF
>TRBV20-1|TRBJ2-5|NA|NA|14
TGCAGTGCTGTGCCGGGACACCACCAAGAGACCCAGTACTTC
CSAVPGHHQETQYF
>TRBV12-3/TRBV12-4|TRBJ1-1|many|NA|12
TGTGCCAGCAGTCCAACAGCCCCTGAAGCTTTCTTT
CASSPTAPEAFF
>TRBV3-1|TRBJ2-7|few|NA|16
TGTGCCAGCAGCCCGCGGACGACGGGGGAAGGGCTCGAGCAGTACTTC
CASSPRTTGEGLEQYF
>TRBV12-3/TRBV12-4|TRBJ2-1|NA|NA|13
TGTGCCAGCAGAAGCAGACAGACTAATGAGCAGTTCTTC
CASRSRQTNEQFF
>TRBV20-1|TRBJ2-3|NA|NA|11
TGCAGTGTCCCGTCTGTGGATACGCAGTATTTT
CSVPSVDTQYF
>TRBV9|TRBJ2-3|NA|NA|16
TGTGCCAGCAGCGTAGCGGAGGGGGCCGATGGAGATACGCAGTATTTT
CASSVAEGADGDTQYF
>TRBV7-6|TRBJ2-1|NA|TRBD2|18
TGTGCCAGCAGCCATGGGACTAGCGGGAGGGAGGGTTACAATGAGCAGTTCTTC
CASSHGTSGREGYNEQFF
>TRBV6-5|TRBJ2-6|NA|NA|15
TGTGCCAGCAGTTACGCCGCTCGTGGGGCCAACGTCCTGACTTTC
CASSYAARGANVLTF
>TRBV30|TRBJ1-1|NA|NA|13
TGTGCCTGGATCCTATTGTCGAACACTGAAGCTTTCTTT
CAWILLSNTEAFF
>TRBV13|TRBJ2-2|few|TRBD2|15
TGTGCCAGCAGCCCACGACTAGCGCACACCGGGGAGCTGTTTTTT
CASSPRLAHTGELFF
>TRBV10-3|TRBJ1-2|few|NA|14
TGTGCCATCAGTGAGTCCGGAGAAGCCTATGGCTACACCTTC
CAISESGEAYGYTF
>TRBV28|TRBJ2-1|few|NA|14
TGTGCCAGCAGCCGCGGACTGAGTTACAATGAGCAGTTCTTC
CASSRGLSYNEQFF
>TRBV7-3|TRBJ2-1|NA|TRBD2|16
TGTGCCAGCAGCTTAACCCCTAGCGGGGGCGTTAATGAGCAGTTCTTC
CASSLTPSGGVNEQFF
>TRBV11-3|TRBJ2-3|few|NA|16
TGTGCCAGCAGCCCGGGGGTGCGGAGGGACACAGATACGCAGTATTTT
CASSPGVRRDTDTQYF
>TRBV6-2/TRBV6-3|TRBJ2-2|NA|TRBD2|16
TGTGCCAGCAGTTACTCGCCCAGCGGGAGTTCTGGGGAGCTGTTTTTT
CASSYSPSGSSGELFF
>TRBV20-1|TRBJ1-2|few|NA|13
TGCAGTGCTAGGGGATCCGGGGGCTATGGCTACACCTTC
CSARGSGGYGYTF
>TRBV5-1|TRBJ2-3|NA|TRBD1|14
TGCGCCTCCTTCACCGGGACAGAAACAGATACGCAGTATTTT
CASFTGTETDTQYF
>TRBV7-2|TRBJ1-2|NA|NA|14
TGTGCCAGCAGCTTAGTGTCGTCAGACTATGGCTACACCTTC
CASSLVSSDYGYTF
>TRBV10-3|TRBJ2-5|NA|TRBD2|15
TGTGCCATCAGCCGAAGTCTAGCGGATCAAGAGACCCAGTACTTC
CAISRSLADQETQYF
>TRBV6-5|TRBJ1-6|NA|NA|15
TGTGCCAGCAGTTGGGAAACTGGGGGCCTTTCACCCCTCCACTTT
CASSWETGGLSPLHF
>TRBV11-2|TRBJ2-1|NA|NA|12
TGTGCCAGCAGCTCTAGTGTCTATGAGCAGTTCTTC
CASSSSVYEQFF
>TRBV7-6|TRBJ2-5|many|TRBD2|15
TGTGCCAGCAGCTTTACTAGCGGGAGTTATGAGACCCAGTACTTC
CASSFTSGSYETQYF
>TRBV7-2|TRBJ2-2|NA|NA|12
TGTGCCTCGGGCAGGGAGCTTCGGGAGCTGTTTTTT
CASGRELRELFF
>TRBV4-3|TRBJ2-5|NA|NA|15
TGCGCCAGCAGCCAAGATCGGAGGTTTGGAGAGACCCAGTACTTC
CASSQDRRFGETQYF
>TRBV11-3|TRBJ2-2|NA|NA|15
TGTGCCAGCAGCTTTTCGGGCCCCGTCACCGGGGAGCTGTTTTTT
CASSFSGPVTGELFF
>TRBV7-9|TRBJ2-3|NA|NA|17
TGTGCCAGCAGCTTACGCTCGAGGGGGACTAGCACAGATACGCAGTATTTT
CASSLRSRGTSTDTQYF
>TRBV20-1|TRBJ1-6|few|TRBD1|16
TGCAGTGCTAGAGATCACGGGACAGTCTATAATTCACCCCTCCACTTT
CSARDHGTVYNSPLHF
>TRBV5-6|TRBJ2-5|few|NA|14
TGTGCCAGCAGCTTGGTTCCAGGGGAAGAGACCCAGTACTTC
CASSLVPGEETQYF
>TRBV5-1|TRBJ2-1|once|NA|13
TGCGCCAGCAGCTTGACTAGAGTGGATGAGCAGTTCTTC
CASSLTRVDEQFF
>TRBV7-8|TRBJ2-7|NA|NA|14
TGTGCCAGCACTGAGGGGCTACTTTTTGGCGAGCAGTACTTC
CASTEGLLFGEQYF